Following are 8 T cell receptor beta chains from one sample sequenced in a study of CD4 T cell repertoires in COVID-19. Sequencing was performed with immunoSEQ multiplex PCR; in TCRdb, only in-frame clones are kept and a portion is missing. The sample lists some 71,000 clones, about four fifths seen once, with around 0.6% in the top ten. Here the sequenced sample was CD4+ T cells from peripheral blood, taken after recovery from COVID-19. These receptor sequences come from a human donor who had COVID-19.

The chain recombines TRBV7-9 with TRBJ1-2; D uncertain. In germline, CDR1 is SEHNR, CDR2 FQNEAQ (reference sequence). Trimming stripped 0 bases from V and 8 bases from J, with 16 bases between. The CDR3 is 15 residues long. In nucleotides, the CDR3 is TGTGCCAGCAGCTTAGCCGGACCGCTGTATGGGGGCTACACCTTC. Its translation: CASSLAGPLYGGYTF. Full variable domain (missing parts from reference TRBV7-9 and TRBJ1-2): DTGVSQNPRHKITKRGQNVTFRCDPISEHNRLYWYRQTLGQGPEFLTYFQNEAQLEKSRLLSDRFSAERPKGSFSTLEIQRTEQGDSAMYLCASSLAGPLYGGYTFGSGTRLTVV.

The chain combines TRBV4-1 with TRBJ1-3, with D hard to call. CDR3 length equals 15 residues. Trimming took 4 bases from V and 0 from J, leaving 10 bases between them. Germline V lookup: CDR1 MGHRA, CDR2 YSYEKL. The CDR3 is CASSRENLSGNTIYF. The CDR3 coding sequence is TGCGCCAGCAGCCGAGAAAATCTCTCTGGAAACACCATATATTTT.

In this sample, this clone turned up a few times. This chain uses TRBV6-5 with TRBJ2-7, with 8 bases aligning to TRBD1. Germline V gene data show CDR1 as MNHEY and CDR2 as SVGAGI. Trimming removed 6 bases from V and 5 bases from J; junction bases left unmatched: 6. CDR3 length: 13 amino acids. The CDR3 loop is CASRSGQGHEQYF. In nucleotides, the CDR3 is TGTGCCAGCAGATCTGGACAGGGCCACGAGCAGTACTTC.

J is TRBJ2-5 and V is TRBV18, with 7 nucleotides matching TRBD1. CDR1 and CDR2 from the germline V gene are KGHSH and LQKENI. V lost 0 bases, J lost 5 bases, and 9 bases stayed unmatched. The CDR3 totals 16 residues. CDR3: CASSPPVTGVGETQYF. Written as DNA, the CDR3 is TGTGCCAGCTCACCACCGGTCACAGGGGTCGGGGAGACCCAGTACTTC.

The chain is built from TRBV27 and TRBJ1-6; 8 bases agree with TRBD1. This CDR3 region has 12 residues. Germline CDR1 MNHEY, CDR2 SMNVEV (reference sequence). V lost 8 bases and J lost 9; bases outside the gene matches: 3. The CDR3 region has the DNA TGTGCCAGCCGACAGGGGAGTTCACCCCTCCACTTT. This sequence encodes CASRQGSSPLHF.

V is TRBV30 and J is TRBJ1-5, with D possibly being TRBD1 (6 bases). V was pared by 1 base and J by 4 bases, with 14 bases between. Germline assignment: CDR1 GTSNPN and CDR2 SVGIG (reference sequence). This CDR3 region has 15 residues. DNA of the CDR3: TGTGCCTGGAGTGCCGAAGCGGGGGCGAATCAGCCCCAGCATTTT. Translation gives CAWSAEAGANQPQHF.

V gene TRBV12-3 or TRBV12-4 combines with J gene TRBJ2-7, with D perhaps TRBD2 (5 bases). The germline V and J ends were trimmed by 7 bases and 3 bases, with 10 bases remaining between them. This CDR3 is built from 12 residues. The DNA of the CDR3 is TGTGCCAGCACCGGGGATCTCTACGAGCAGTACTTC. Its protein is CASTGDLYEQYF.

This clone was recorded a few times. CDR3 residues: CASGQGTGTEAFF. The CDR3 DNA follows: TGTGCCAGCGGACAGGGCACAGGCACTGAAGCTTTCTTT. This chain joins TRBV11-3 and TRBJ1-1, with 8 bases fitting TRBD1. The CDR3 is 13 residues long. Looked up from germline, CDR1 is SGHNT and CDR2 is YENEEA. V was pared by 8 bases and J by 4 bases, with 6 bases of the junction left unmatched.